The T cell receptor beta chain under discussion was sequenced for a study of CD8+ T cells in alopecia areata. Sequencing templates came from extracted RNA that was reverse transcribed into cDNA. Produced via immunoSEQ multiplex PCR; TCRdb's table is partial and in-frame only. The data contain about 210,000 clones, approximately 67% of them singletons. Treatment reported: oral pan-JAK inhibitor, 5-10 mg twice daily. Per germline, CDR1 SGHTA and CDR2 FQGNSA. CDR3 length: 16 residues. The V segment lost 2 bases and the J segment 5 bases; nucleotides outside the gene matches: 9. The clonotype was recovered from a human donor with alopecia areata. This chain uses TRBV7-2 with TRBJ2-5, with TRBD1 identical over 9 bases. The specimen comprised CD4+ T cells sorted from blood, sampled at week 44, from a patient treated with tofacitinib. The CDR3 nucleotides are TGTGCCAGCAGCTTAACTTCCGGACAGGGGCGGGAGACCCAGTACTTC. Translation: CASSLTSGQGRETQYF. The entire variable domain, with the rest obtained from reference TRBV7-2 and TRBJ2-5, is as follows: GAGVSQSPSNKVTEKGKDVELRCDPISGHTALYWYRQSLGQGLEFLIYFQGNSAPDKSGLPSDRFSAERTGGSVSTLTIQRTQQEDSAVYLCASSLTSGQGRETQYFGPGTRLLVL.